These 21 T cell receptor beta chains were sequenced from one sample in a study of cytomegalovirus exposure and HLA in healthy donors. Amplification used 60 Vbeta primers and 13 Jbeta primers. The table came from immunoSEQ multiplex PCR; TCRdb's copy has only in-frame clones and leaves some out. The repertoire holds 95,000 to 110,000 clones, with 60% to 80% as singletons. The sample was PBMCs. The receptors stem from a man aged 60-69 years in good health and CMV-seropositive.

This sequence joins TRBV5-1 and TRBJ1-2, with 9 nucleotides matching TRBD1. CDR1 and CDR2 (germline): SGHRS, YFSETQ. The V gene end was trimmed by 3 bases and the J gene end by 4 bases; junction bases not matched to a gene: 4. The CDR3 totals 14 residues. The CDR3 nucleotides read TGCGCCAGCAGCTGGACAGGGGATTCCTATGGCTACACCTTC. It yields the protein CASSWTGDSYGYTF.

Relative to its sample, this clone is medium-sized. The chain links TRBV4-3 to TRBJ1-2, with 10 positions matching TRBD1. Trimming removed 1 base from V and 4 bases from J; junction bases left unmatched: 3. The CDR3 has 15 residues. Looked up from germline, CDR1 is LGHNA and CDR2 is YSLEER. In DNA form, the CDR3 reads TGCGCCAGCAGCCAAGCGACAGGGGGCGCCTATGGCTACACCTTC. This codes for CASSQATGGAYGYTF.

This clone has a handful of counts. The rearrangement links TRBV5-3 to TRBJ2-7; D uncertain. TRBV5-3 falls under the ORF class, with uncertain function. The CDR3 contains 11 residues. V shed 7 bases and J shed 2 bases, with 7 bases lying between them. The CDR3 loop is CARVITYEQYF. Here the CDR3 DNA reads TGTGCCAGAGTAATAACCTACGAGCAGTACTTC.

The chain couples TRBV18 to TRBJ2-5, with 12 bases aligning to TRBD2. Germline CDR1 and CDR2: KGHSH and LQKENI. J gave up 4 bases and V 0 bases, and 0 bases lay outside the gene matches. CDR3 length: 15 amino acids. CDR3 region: CASSPPTSGGETQYF. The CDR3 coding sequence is TGTGCCAGCTCACCACCGACTAGCGGGGGAGAGACCCAGTACTTC.

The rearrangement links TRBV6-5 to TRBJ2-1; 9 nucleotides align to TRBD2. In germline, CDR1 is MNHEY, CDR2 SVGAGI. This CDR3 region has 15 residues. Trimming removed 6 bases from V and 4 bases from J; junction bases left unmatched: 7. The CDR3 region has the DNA TGTGCCAGCAGCTTTGTAGCGGGGGCTTACAATGAGCAGTTCTTC. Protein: CASSFVAGAYNEQFF.

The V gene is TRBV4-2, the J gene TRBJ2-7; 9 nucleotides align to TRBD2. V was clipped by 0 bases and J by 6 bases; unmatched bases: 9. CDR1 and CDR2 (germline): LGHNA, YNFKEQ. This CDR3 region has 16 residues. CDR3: CASSQDGPSGVGEQYF. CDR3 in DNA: TGTGCCAGCAGCCAAGATGGTCCTAGCGGGGTCGGCGAGCAGTACTTC.

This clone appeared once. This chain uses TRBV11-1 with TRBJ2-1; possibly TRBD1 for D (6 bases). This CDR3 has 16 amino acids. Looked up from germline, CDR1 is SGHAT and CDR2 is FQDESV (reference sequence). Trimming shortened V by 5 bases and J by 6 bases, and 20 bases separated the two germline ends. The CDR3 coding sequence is TGTGCCAGCAGCCGTAGGGCAGGGGAGAGTAGCAATGAGCAGTTCTTC. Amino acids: CASSRRAGESSNEQFF.

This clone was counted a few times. CDR3 amino acids: CASREWRGGGDSYEQYF. The CDR3 nucleotides read TGTGCCAGCAGGGAGTGGCGCGGCGGGGGGGACTCCTACGAGCAGTACTTC. The rearrangement links TRBV7-8 to TRBJ2-7; 9 positions agree with TRBD2. In germline, CDR1 is SGHVS, CDR2 FQNEAQ. The CDR3 loop spans 17 amino acids. J gave up 0 bases and V 6 bases, and 12 bases lay outside the gene matches.

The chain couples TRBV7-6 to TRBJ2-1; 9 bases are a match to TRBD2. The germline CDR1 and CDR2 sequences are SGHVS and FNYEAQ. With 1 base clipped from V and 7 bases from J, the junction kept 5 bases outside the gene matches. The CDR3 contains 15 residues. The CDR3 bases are TGTGCCAGCAGCTTAGTGCGGGGGGGCCGAAATGAGCAGTTCTTC. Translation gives CASSLVRGGRNEQFF.

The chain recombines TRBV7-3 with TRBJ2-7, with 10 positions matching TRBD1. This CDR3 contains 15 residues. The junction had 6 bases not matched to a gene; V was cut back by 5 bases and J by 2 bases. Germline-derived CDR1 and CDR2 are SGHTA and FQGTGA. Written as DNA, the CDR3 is TGTGCCAGCAGCCCCGGGACAGGGGTTGCCTACGAGCAGTACTTC. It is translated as CASSPGTGVAYEQYF.

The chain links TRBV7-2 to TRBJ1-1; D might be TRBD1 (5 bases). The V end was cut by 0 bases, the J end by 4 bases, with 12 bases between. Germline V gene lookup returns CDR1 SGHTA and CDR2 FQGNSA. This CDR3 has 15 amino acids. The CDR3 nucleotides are TGTGCCAGCAGCTTAGCGCACGGGGGAGGCACTGAAGCTTTCTTT. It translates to CASSLAHGGGTEAFF.

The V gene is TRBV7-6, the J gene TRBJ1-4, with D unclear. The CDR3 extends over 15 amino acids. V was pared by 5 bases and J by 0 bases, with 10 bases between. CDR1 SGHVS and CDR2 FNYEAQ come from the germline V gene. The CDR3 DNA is TGTGCCAGCAGCAAATACAGAGCAACTAATGAAAAACTGTTTTTT. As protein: CASSKYRATNEKLFF.

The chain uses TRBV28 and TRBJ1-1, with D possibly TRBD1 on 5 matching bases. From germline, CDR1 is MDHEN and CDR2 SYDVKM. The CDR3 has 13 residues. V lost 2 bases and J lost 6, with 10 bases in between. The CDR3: CASSLRGGAEAFF. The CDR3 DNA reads TGTGCCAGCAGTTTAAGGGGCGGAGCTGAAGCTTTCTTT. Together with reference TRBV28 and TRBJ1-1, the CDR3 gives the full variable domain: DVKVTQSSRYLVKRTGEKVFLECVQDMDHENMFWYRQDPGLGLRLIYFSYDVKMKEKGDIPEGYSVSREKKERFSLILESASTNQTSMYLCASSLRGGAEAFFGQGTRLTVV.

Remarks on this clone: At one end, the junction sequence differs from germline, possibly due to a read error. CDR3 loop: CASSQGLAPTQYF. The CDR3 bases are TGCGCCAGCAGTCAAGGACTAGCGCCAACGCAGTATTTT. The chain has TRBV4-3 and TRBJ2-3; 9 bases line up with TRBD2. This CDR3 is built from 13 residues. In germline, CDR1 is LGHNA, CDR2 YSLEER.

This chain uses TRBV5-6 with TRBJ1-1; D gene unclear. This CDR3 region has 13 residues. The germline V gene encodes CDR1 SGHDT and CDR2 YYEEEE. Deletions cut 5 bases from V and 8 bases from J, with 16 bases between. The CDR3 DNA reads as TGTGCCAGCAGTCTGCCCGGACTCATAGAAGCTTTCTTT. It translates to CASSLPGLIEAFF. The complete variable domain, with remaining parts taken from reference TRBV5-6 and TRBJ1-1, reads DAGVTQSPTHLIKTRGQQVTLRCSPKSGHDTVSWYQQALGQGPQFIFQYYEEEERQRGNFPDRFSGHQFPNYSSELNVNALLLGDSALYLCASSLPGLIEAFFGQGTRLTVV.

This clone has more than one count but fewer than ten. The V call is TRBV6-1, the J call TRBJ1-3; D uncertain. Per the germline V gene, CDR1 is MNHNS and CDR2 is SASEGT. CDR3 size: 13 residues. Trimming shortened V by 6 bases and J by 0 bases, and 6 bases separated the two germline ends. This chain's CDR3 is CASRKASGNTIYF. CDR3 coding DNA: TGTGCCAGCAGGAAAGCCTCTGGAAACACCATATATTTT.

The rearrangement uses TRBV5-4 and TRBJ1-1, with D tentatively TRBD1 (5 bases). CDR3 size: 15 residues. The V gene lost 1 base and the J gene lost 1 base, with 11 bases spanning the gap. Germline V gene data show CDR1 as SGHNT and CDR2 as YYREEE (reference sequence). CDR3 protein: CASSLSRGRNTEAFF. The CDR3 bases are TGTGCCAGCAGCTTGTCAAGGGGCCGGAACACTGAAGCTTTCTTT.

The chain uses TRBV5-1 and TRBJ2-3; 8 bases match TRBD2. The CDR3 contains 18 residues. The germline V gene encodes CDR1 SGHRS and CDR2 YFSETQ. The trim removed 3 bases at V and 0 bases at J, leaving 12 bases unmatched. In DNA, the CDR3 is TGCGCCAGCAGCTGGGAGAGCGGGGGCCTTTCTAGCACAGATACGCAGTATTTT. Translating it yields CASSWESGGLSSTDTQYF. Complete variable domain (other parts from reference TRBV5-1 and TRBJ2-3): KAGVTQTPRYLIKTRGQQVTLSCSPISGHRSVSWYQQTPGQGLQFLFEYFSETQRNKGNFPGRFSGRQFSNSRSEMNVSTLELGDSALYLCASSWESGGLSSTDTQYFGPGTRLTVL.

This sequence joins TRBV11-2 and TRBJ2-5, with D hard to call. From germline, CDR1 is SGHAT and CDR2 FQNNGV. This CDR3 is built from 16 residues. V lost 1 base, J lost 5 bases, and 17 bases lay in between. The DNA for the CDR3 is TGTGCCAGCAGCTTAGCCCCTAGACCTCCGAGTGAGACCCAGTACTTC. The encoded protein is CASSLAPRPPSETQYF.

Written as DNA, the CDR3 is TGTGCCACCAAGGCGGATGGGTTGGATGTACCCCTCCACTTT. This encodes CATKADGLDVPLHF. This chain uses TRBV19 with TRBJ1-6; no firm D call. This CDR3 is built from 14 residues. From germline, CDR1 is LNHDA and CDR2 SQIVND (reference sequence). Trimming left V 10 bases short and J 12 bases short, with 22 bases between.

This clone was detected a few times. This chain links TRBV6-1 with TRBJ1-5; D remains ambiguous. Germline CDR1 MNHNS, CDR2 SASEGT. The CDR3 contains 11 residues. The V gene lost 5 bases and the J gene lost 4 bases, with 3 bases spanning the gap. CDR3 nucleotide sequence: TGTGCCAGCAGTCCTAATCAGCCCCAGCATTTT. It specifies CASSPNQPQHF.